This is a list of T cell receptor beta chains from one sample in a study of blood T cell repertoires in COVID-19. Only in-frame clones appear in the TCRdb table, and some are missing; sequencing was by immunoSEQ multiplex PCR. In the table there are under 150,000 clones, about 76% of which are singletons. The sample was peripheral blood. The source is a man aged 80 or over with acute or convalescent COVID-19. Both conserved end residues are part of each CDR3. Fields, in order: CDR3 protein, CDR3 DNA, J gene, D gene, clone size, V gene. A D gene is named only where the DNA matches it firmly. The listing skips clone size in some rows; elsewhere it reads once, few, many or a size class.

CASSLGQGPPLAKNIQYF	TGTGCCAGCAGTTTGGGACAGGGGCCCCCGCTAGCCAAAAACATTCAGTACTTC	TRBJ2-4	TRBD1	-	TRBV28
CASSRGGLAGLNTGELFF	TGTGCCAGTAGTCGGGGGGGTCTAGCGGGGTTGAACACCGGGGAGCTGTTTTTT	TRBJ2-2	TRBD2	-	TRBV19
CASSRDKNFYGYTF	TGTGCCAGCAGTCGCGACAAGAACTTCTATGGCTACACCTTC	TRBJ1-2	-	-	TRBV3-1/TRBV3-2
CASSLGRVYNSPLHF	TGCGCCAGCAGCTTGGGCAGGGTTTACAATTCACCCCTCCACTTT	TRBJ1-6	-	-	TRBV5-1
CASSSGTGKEKLFF	TGCGCCAGCAGCTCTGGGACAGGGAAAGAAAAACTGTTTTTT	TRBJ1-4	TRBD1	-	TRBV5-1
CASSVAGGPGTGELFF	TGTGCCAGCAGCGTAGCGGGGGGGCCGGGCACCGGGGAGCTGTTTTTT	TRBJ2-2	TRBD2	-	TRBV9
CAWSVQGVGQYF	TGTGCCTGGAGTGTACAGGGGGTGGGGCAGTACTTC	TRBJ2-7	TRBD1	-	TRBV30
CASSGGQGLFYEQYF	TGTGCCAGCAGTGGGGGACAGGGGTTGTTCTACGAGCAGTACTTC	TRBJ2-7	TRBD1	-	TRBV2
CASSEASLAGSNEQFF	TGTGCCAGCAGTGAAGCGAGCCTAGCGGGGAGCAATGAGCAGTTCTTC	TRBJ2-1	TRBD2	-	TRBV6-1
CASGGASTDTQYF	TGTGCCAGCGGGGGGGCGAGCACAGATACGCAGTATTTT	TRBJ2-3	-	-	TRBV3-1/TRBV3-2
CASSTRGGGVSPLHF	TGTGCCAGCAGCACCCGTGGAGGGGGCGTATCACCCCTCCACTTT	TRBJ1-6	-	many	TRBV21-1
CASSPGGDSFFPQHF	TGTGCCAGCTCCCCTGGGGGGGATTCCTTTTTCCCCCAGCATTTT	TRBJ1-5	-	-	TRBV18
CASSPVGGDEKLFF	TGTGCCAGCTCACCAGTAGGGGGCGATGAAAAACTGTTTTTT	TRBJ1-4	TRBD1	once	TRBV18
CASSGPAGAPRKVQFF	TGTGCCAGCAGTGGGCCAGCGGGGGCTCCCCGTAAGGTGCAGTTCTTC	TRBJ2-1	TRBD2	-	TRBV27
CSVRRQAYTEAFF	TGCAGCGTCCGTAGACAGGCCTACACTGAAGCTTTCTTT	TRBJ1-1	-	-	TRBV29-1
CASSFETAYNSPLHF	TGCGCCAGCAGCTTCGAAACAGCTTATAATTCACCCCTCCACTTT	TRBJ1-6	-	-	TRBV5-1
CASSPGQGSNEQFF	TGTGCCAGCAGCCCCGGACAGGGAAGCAATGAGCAGTTCTTC	TRBJ2-1	TRBD1	-	TRBV7-3
CAISEVNRANYGYTF	TGTGCCATCAGTGAGGTAAACAGGGCCAACTATGGCTACACCTTC	TRBJ1-2	-	few	TRBV10-3
CASSQTGSYEQYF	TGCGCCAGCAGCCAGACGGGCTCCTACGAGCAGTACTTC	TRBJ2-7	-	-	TRBV4-1
CASRMGVGRGPADTEAFF	TGTGCCAGCAGGATGGGGGTGGGCAGGGGACCGGCGGACACTGAAGCTTTCTTT	TRBJ1-1	-	-	TRBV5-6
CASSLQGINEKLFF	TGTGCCAGCTCACTCCAGGGGATTAATGAAAAACTGTTTTTT	TRBJ1-4	-	-	TRBV18
CASSLDVTASIQYF	TGTGCCAGCAGCTTAGACGTGACGGCTAGCATTCAGTACTTC	TRBJ2-4	-	-	TRBV11-2
CASSLIAGTEVIEGNQPQHF	TGTGCCAGCAGCTTAATAGCCGGGACAGAGGTTATAGAGGGCAATCAGCCCCAGCATTTT	TRBJ1-5	TRBD1	-	TRBV7-3
CASGQGAYNEQFF	TGTGCCAGCGGTCAGGGGGCGTACAATGAGCAGTTCTTC	TRBJ2-1	TRBD1	-	TRBV6-5
CASSLMNPKSTQYF	TGTGCCAGCAGCTTGATGAACCCTAAGTCGACCCAGTACTTC	TRBJ2-5	-	-	TRBV5-6
CASGGPMGETQYF	TGTGCTAGTGGGGGGCCAATGGGAGAGACCCAGTACTTC	TRBJ2-5	-	-	TRBV12-5
CASSLRQGLRYTF	TGTGCCAGCAGTTTACGACAGGGTCTGCGCTACACCTTC	TRBJ1-2	TRBD1	-	TRBV12-3/TRBV12-4
CASSPELVFSYEQYF	TGTGCCAGCAGCCCGGAACTAGTCTTCTCCTACGAGCAGTACTTC	TRBJ2-7	-	-	TRBV7-2
CASSYDTLPGYTF	TGTGCCAGCAGCTACGACACTCTCCCTGGCTACACCTTC	TRBJ1-2	-	-	TRBV12-3/TRBV12-4
CASSPGTSGGNEQYF	TGTGCCAGCAGCCCCGGGACTAGCGGGGGGAACGAGCAGTACTTC	TRBJ2-7	TRBD2	-	TRBV6-2/TRBV6-3
CASSFTVYEQYF	TGTGCCAGCAGCTTTACAGTTTACGAGCAGTACTTC	TRBJ2-7	-	-	TRBV7-9
CASSWGTDFQETQYF	TGCGCCAGCAGCTGGGGGACAGACTTCCAAGAGACCCAGTACTTC	TRBJ2-5	TRBD1	-	TRBV5-1
CAGGTGNSPLHF	TGTGCAGGCGGTACGGGTAATTCACCCCTCCACTTT	TRBJ1-6	-	few	TRBV3-1/TRBV3-2
CASSPGGTASYYGYTF	TGTGCCAGCAGCCCGGGCGGGACGGCGTCTTACTATGGCTACACCTTC	TRBJ1-2	-	-	TRBV7-9
CASSLLTGNTEAFF	TGCGCCAGCAGCTTATTGACAGGGAACACTGAAGCTTTCTTT	TRBJ1-1	-	-	TRBV5-1
CASSSTGGGGRTDYEQYF	TGTGCCAGCAGTTCGACAGGGGGCGGAGGGCGAACTGACTACGAGCAGTACTTC	TRBJ2-7	TRBD1	-	TRBV28
CASSIAGGSTYNEQFF	TGTGCCAGTAGTATAGCGGGGGGCTCGACTTACAATGAGCAGTTCTTC	TRBJ2-1	-	-	TRBV19
CASSQAGTGVVNTQYF	TGTGCCAGCAGCCAAGCCGGGACAGGGGTCGTAAATACGCAGTATTTT	TRBJ2-3	TRBD1	-	TRBV4-2
CASSAGQSSSYEQYF	TGTGCCAGCAGTGCAGGACAGTCAAGCTCCTACGAGCAGTACTTC	TRBJ2-7	-	-	TRBV6-4
CASGLGGNTEAFF	TGTGCCAGCGGCTTAGGGGGCAACACTGAAGCTTTCTTT	TRBJ1-1	TRBD1	-	TRBV2
CASSLVSFEAYEQYF	TGCGCCAGCAGCTTGGTTAGTTTCGAGGCCTACGAGCAGTACTTC	TRBJ2-7	-	-	TRBV5-1
CASSPSTSGGPKETQYF	TGTGCCAGCAGCCCCTCGACTAGCGGGGGGCCGAAAGAGACCCAGTACTTC	TRBJ2-5	TRBD2	once	TRBV7-9
CSASPRTGVLEQYF	TGCAGTGCTAGTCCTCGAACAGGGGTCCTCGAGCAGTACTTC	TRBJ2-7	TRBD1	few	TRBV20-1
CASSLAFGGNYGYTF	TGTGCCAGCAGCTTGGCCTTCGGGGGGAACTATGGCTACACCTTC	TRBJ1-2	-	few	TRBV5-8
CASSYTTGTEAFF	TGTGCCAGCAGTTACACGACAGGGACTGAAGCTTTCTTT	TRBJ1-1	TRBD1	-	TRBV6-2/TRBV6-3
CASSTTTGSREKLFF	TGTGCCAGTAGTACCACGACAGGGTCGAGGGAAAAACTGTTTTTT	TRBJ1-4	TRBD1	-	TRBV19
CASSLSQGASGELFF	TGTGCCAGCAGTTTATCCCAGGGGGCCTCCGGGGAGCTGTTTTTT	TRBJ2-2	TRBD1	-	TRBV28
CSASLAVNNEKLFF	TGCAGTGCTAGTCTGGCAGTCAATAATGAAAAACTGTTTTTT	TRBJ1-4	-	-	TRBV20-1
CASNGQGNTEAFF	TGTGCCAGCAATGGCCAGGGGAACACTGAAGCTTTCTTT	TRBJ1-1	-	few	TRBV6-5
CAWRETGGSTDTQYF	TGTGCCTGGAGGGAAACAGGGGGTAGCACAGATACGCAGTATTTT	TRBJ2-3	TRBD1	-	TRBV30
CASRGGPPTQYF	TGTGCCAGCCGTGGTGGCCCCCCTACGCAGTATTTT	TRBJ2-3	-	-	TRBV12-3/TRBV12-4
CASSPQQGLDTEAFF	TGTGCCAGCTCACCTCAACAGGGGTTAGACACTGAAGCTTTCTTT	TRBJ1-1	TRBD1	many	TRBV18